This T cell receptor (beta chain) is from a study of breast tumors, draining lymph nodes, adjacent tissues. General observations from the study: Tumors had less TCR diversity than lymph nodes, more than nontumor tissue. The lymph node origin of tumor T cells was framed as consistent with a hypothesis, not demonstrated. Luminal-like breast cancer showed significantly higher tumor–nontumor repertoire similarity than basal-like.

MiXCR, run by TCRdb on the multiplex PCR reads, gives a single entry per CDR3 protein. The profile covers some 130,000 distinct CDR3 sequences, with 20% to 25% appearing a single time and roughly 2.8% taken by the ten largest. The length of the CDR3 is 14 residues. The germline CDR1 and CDR2 sequences are LNHDA and SQIVND (reference sequence). V was shortened by 5 bases and J by 6 bases, with 13 bases between the two germline ends. This clonotype was counted a few times. Antigen: not known. Samples came from axillary lymph nodes draining the breast cancer. The rearrangement uses TRBV19 and TRBJ2-2; no firm D call. Sequencing was done on a sample of axillary lymph node tissue. The receptor comes from a female donor with breast cancer. Some clones in this sample may be carry-over from other donors' samples. The DNA of the CDR3 is TGTGCCAGTAGTCCGACCAGAGTCCCCGGGGAGCTGTTTTTT. This sequence encodes CASSPTRVPGELFF.